This T cell receptor (beta chain) was observed in a study of siplizumab effects on memory and regulatory T cells. Notes on the study in general: Confirmation was lacking for the suppressive function of proliferating Tregs derived from siplizumab cultures. Just a small share of alloreactive clones was traced back to unstimulated subsets. Siplizumab led to significantly less abundant alloreactive sequences that could be traced back to unstimulated CD4+ memory cells. Treg origin accounted for an average of around 69% of mappable alloreactive CD4+ clones with siplizumab and roughly 26% in controls.

On this clone: The antigen is unknown.

The V gene lost 5 bases and the J gene lost 0 bases, with 12 bases spanning the gap. The V gene's germline CDR1 is LGHNT and CDR2 FRNRAP. The CDR3 extends over 15 amino acids. The protocol was immunoSEQ multiplex PCR, while the TCRdb copy is restricted to in-frame clones and leaves out a portion. The sample includes fewer than 80,000 clones, 93% of them seen just once. This TCR came from a human donor in good health. The V call is TRBV12-5, the J call TRBJ2-3; D is undetermined. Sequencing used CD8+ T cells sorted from blood. CDR3: CASGPSTESTDTQYF. In DNA form, the CDR3 reads TGTGCTAGTGGTCCATCGACCGAGAGCACAGATACGCAGTATTTT.